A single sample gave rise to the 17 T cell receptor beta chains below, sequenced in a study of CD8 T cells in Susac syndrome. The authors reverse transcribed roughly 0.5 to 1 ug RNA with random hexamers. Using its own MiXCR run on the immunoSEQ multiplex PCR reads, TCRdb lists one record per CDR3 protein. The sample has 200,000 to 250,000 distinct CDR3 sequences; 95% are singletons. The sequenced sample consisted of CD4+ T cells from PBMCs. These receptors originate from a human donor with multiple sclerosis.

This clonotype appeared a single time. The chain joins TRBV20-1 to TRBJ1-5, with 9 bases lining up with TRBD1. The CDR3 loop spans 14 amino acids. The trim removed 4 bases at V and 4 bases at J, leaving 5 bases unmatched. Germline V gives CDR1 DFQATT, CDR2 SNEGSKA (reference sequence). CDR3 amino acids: CSAKGTGFNQPQHF. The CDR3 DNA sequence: TGCAGTGCTAAGGGGACAGGGTTTAATCAGCCCCAGCATTTT.

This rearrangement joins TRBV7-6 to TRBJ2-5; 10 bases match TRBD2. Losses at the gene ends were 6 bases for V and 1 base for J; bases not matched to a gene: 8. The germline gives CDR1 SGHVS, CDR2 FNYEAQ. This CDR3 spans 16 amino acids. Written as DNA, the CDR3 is TGTGCCAGCAGGCCAATTAGCGGGGGGCGCCAAGAGACCCAGTACTTC. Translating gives CASRPISGGRQETQYF.

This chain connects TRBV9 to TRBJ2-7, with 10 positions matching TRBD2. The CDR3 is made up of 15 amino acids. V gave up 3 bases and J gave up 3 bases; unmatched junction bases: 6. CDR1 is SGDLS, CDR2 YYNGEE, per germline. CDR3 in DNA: TGTGCCAGCAGCGCAGGACTAGCGGAAAGCTACGAGCAGTACTTC. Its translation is CASSAGLAESYEQYF.

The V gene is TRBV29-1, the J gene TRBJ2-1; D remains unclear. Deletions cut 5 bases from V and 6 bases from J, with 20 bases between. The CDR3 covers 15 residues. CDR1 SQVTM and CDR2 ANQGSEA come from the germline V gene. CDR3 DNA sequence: TGCAGCGTTCCGACCCCCACACCTCTAGTCAATGAGCAGTTCTTC. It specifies CSVPTPTPLVNEQFF.

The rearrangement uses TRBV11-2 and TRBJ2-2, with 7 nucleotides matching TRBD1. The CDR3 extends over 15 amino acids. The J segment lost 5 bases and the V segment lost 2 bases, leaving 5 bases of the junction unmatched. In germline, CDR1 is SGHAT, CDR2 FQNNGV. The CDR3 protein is CASSLTGVATGELFF. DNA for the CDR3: TGTGCCAGCAGCTTAACAGGGGTCGCAACCGGGGAGCTGTTTTTT.

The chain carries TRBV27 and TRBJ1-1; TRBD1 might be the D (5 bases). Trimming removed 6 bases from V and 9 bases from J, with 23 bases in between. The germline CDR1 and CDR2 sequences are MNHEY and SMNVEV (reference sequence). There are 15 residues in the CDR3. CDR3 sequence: CASSPNWDRTTKAFF. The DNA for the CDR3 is TGTGCCAGCAGCCCAAACTGGGACCGCACGACTAAAGCTTTCTTT.

The CDR3 here is CASSDSKLSTQYF. CDR3 nucleotides: TGTGCCAGCAGTGACTCGAAACTTTCTACGCAGTATTTT. J is TRBJ2-3 and V is TRBV6-4; D unclear. The V end lost 0 bases, the J end lost 8 bases, and 9 bases lay between the germline ends. The CDR3 runs 13 residues. Germline V gene sequence: CDR1 MRHNA, CDR2 SNTAGT.

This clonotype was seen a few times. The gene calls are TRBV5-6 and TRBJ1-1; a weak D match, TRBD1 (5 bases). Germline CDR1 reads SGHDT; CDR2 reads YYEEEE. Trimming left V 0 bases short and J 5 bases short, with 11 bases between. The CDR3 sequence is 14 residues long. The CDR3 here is CASSLEGVGTEAFF. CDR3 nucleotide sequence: TGTGCCAGCAGCTTGGAAGGGGTAGGGACTGAAGCTTTCTTT.

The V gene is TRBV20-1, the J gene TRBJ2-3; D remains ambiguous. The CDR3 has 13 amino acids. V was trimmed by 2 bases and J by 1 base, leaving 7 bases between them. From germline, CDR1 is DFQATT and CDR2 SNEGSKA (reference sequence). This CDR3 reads CSARYRGTDTQYF. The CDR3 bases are TGCAGTGCTAGATACCGCGGCACAGATACGCAGTATTTT.

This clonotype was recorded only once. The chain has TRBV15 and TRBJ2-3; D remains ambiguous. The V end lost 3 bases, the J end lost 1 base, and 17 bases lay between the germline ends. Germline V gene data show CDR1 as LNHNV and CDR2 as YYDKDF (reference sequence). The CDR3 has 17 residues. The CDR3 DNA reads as TGTGCCACCAGCAGTGCCGCATGGGGTCCCCGCACAGATACGCAGTATTTT. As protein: CATSSAAWGPRTDTQYF.

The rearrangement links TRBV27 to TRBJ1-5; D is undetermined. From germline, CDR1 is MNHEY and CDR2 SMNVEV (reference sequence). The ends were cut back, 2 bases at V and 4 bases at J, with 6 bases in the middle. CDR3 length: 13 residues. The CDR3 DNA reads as TGTGCCAGCAGTTTAAGGCCAAATCAGCCCCAGCATTTT. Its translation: CASSLRPNQPQHF.

The CDR3 spells CASSREGGNNQPQHF. CDR3 coding DNA: TGTGCCAGCAGTCGGGAGGGCGGCAACAATCAGCCCCAGCATTTT. The V and J genes are TRBV2 and TRBJ1-5; D call uncertain. Germline V lookup: CDR1 SNHLY, CDR2 FYNNEI. The V end lost 5 bases, the J end lost 3 bases, and 14 bases lay between the germline ends. The CDR3 contains 15 residues.

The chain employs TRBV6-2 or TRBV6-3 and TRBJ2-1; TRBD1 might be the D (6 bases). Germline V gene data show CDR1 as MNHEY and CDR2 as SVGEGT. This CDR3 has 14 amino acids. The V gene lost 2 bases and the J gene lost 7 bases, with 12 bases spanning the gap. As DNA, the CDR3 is TGTGCCAGCAGTTACGGTACAGGGCCGAATGAGCAGTTCTTC. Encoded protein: CASSYGTGPNEQFF.

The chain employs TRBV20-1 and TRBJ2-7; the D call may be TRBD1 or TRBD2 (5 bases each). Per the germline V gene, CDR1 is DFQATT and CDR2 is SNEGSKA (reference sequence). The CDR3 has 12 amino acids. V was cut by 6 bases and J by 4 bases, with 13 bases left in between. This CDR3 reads CSACPGPYEQYF. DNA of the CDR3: TGCAGTGCGTGCCCGGGACCTTACGAGCAGTACTTC.

As DNA, the CDR3 is TGCAGTGCTAGAGATGGAAACCGCGGAGAGGCAAATACGCAGTATTTT. Translating gives CSARDGNRGEANTQYF. The chain couples TRBV20-1 to TRBJ2-3; D gene unclear. Deletions cut 0 bases from V and 7 bases from J, with 20 bases between. The CDR3 covers 16 residues. The germline gives CDR1 DFQATT, CDR2 SNEGSKA (reference sequence).

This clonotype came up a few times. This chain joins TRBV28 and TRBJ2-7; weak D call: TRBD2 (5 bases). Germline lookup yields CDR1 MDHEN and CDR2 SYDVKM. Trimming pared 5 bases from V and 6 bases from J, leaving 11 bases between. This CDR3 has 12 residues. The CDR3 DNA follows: TGTGCCAGCAGTCCCCCTGGGAGCGAGCAGTACTTC. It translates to CASSPPGSEQYF.

The CDR3 nucleotides are TGTGCCAGCAGCCGACAGGGGGAGCAGACCCAGTACTTC. Amino acid sequence: CASSRQGEQTQYF. This chain connects TRBV7-2 to TRBJ2-5; 9 bases are shared with TRBD1. Germline V gene lookup returns CDR1 SGHTA and CDR2 FQGNSA. CDR3 length: 13 residues. J lost 6 bases, V lost 5 bases, and 4 bases had no gene match.